The 22 T cell receptor beta chains reported below all come from one sample, sequenced in a study of blood T cell repertoires in COVID-19. Method: immunoSEQ multiplex PCR; TCRdb's copy keeps in-frame clones and lacks some. The repertoire has almost 70,000 clones, 88% of them found once; the top ten carry 6.4%. Sequenced: peripheral blood. These receptors were obtained from a woman in her seventies with acute or convalescent COVID-19.

The V and J genes are TRBV7-9 and TRBJ2-4, with D possibly matching TRBD2 (5 bases). Germline V lookup: CDR1 SEHNR, CDR2 FQNEAQ (reference sequence). The CDR3 is 15 amino acids. V was cut by 0 bases and J by 2 bases, with 8 bases left in between. CDR3 bases: TGTGCCAGCAGCTTAGCGATCGGGACCAAAAACATTCAGTACTTC. Translating gives CASSLAIGTKNIQYF. Full variable domain (rest looked up from reference TRBV7-9 and TRBJ2-4): DTGVSQNPRHKITKRGQNVTFRCDPISEHNRLYWYRQTLGQGPEFLTYFQNEAQLEKSRLLSDRFSAERPKGSFSTLEIQRTEQGDSAMYLCASSLAIGTKNIQYFGAGTRLSVL.

The V call is TRBV29-1, the J call TRBJ1-1, with 8 bases matching TRBD1. Unmatched junction bases numbered 16, after V lost 3 bases and J lost 10 bases. CDR3 length equals 15 residues. From germline, CDR1 is SQVTM and CDR2 ANQGSEA. CDR3 residues: CSVEAPFGQGVRAFF. In DNA, the CDR3 is TGCAGCGTTGAGGCTCCCTTCGGACAGGGAGTTCGAGCTTTCTTT.

This chain joins TRBV25-1 and TRBJ1-2, with D perhaps matching TRBD1 (5 bases). Trimming took 11 bases from V and 3 from J, leaving 13 bases between them. The germline CDR1 and CDR2 sequences are MGHDK and SYGVNS. The CDR3 has 12 amino acids. CDR3 nucleotide sequence: TGTGCCTCGGGAGACAGCTACTATGGCTACACCTTC. Encoded protein: CASGDSYYGYTF.

This chain joins TRBV5-1 and TRBJ1-1; weak D call: TRBD1 (6 bases). The CDR3 runs to 16 residues. The ends were cut back, 4 bases at V and 4 bases at J, with 20 bases in the middle. Per germline, CDR1 SGHRS and CDR2 YFSETQ. CDR3 sequence reads: CASSPRGGQGPTEAFF. The DNA of the CDR3 is TGCGCCAGCAGCCCTAGGGGGGGGCAGGGGCCCACTGAAGCTTTCTTT.

The chain joins TRBV7-9 to TRBJ2-1; 10 bases are shared with TRBD2. The CDR3 spans 15 residues. V was pared by 6 bases and J by 2 bases, with 4 bases of the junction left unmatched. Germline CDR1 and CDR2: SEHNR and FQNEAQ (reference sequence). CDR3: CASRKTSGPYNEQFF. CDR3 nucleotides: TGTGCCAGCAGGAAGACTAGCGGGCCCTACAATGAGCAGTTCTTC.

The chain's CDR3 is CASSIQGDSYGYTF. The CDR3 nucleotides are TGTGCCAGTAGTATACAGGGGGACTCCTATGGCTACACCTTC. The chain recombines TRBV19 with TRBJ1-2, with 7 bases identical to TRBD1. V lost 2 bases, J lost 4 bases, and 4 bases stayed unmatched. This CDR3 spans 14 amino acids. Germline CDR1 and CDR2: LNHDA and SQIVND (reference sequence).

V is TRBV6-5 and J is TRBJ1-2, with TRBD1 identical over 9 bases. Looked up from germline, CDR1 is MNHEY and CDR2 is SVGAGI. V gave up 5 bases and J gave up 2 bases; unmatched junction bases: 6. This CDR3 spans 15 amino acids. CDR3 loop: CASSRGDRANYGYTF. The CDR3 region has the DNA TGTGCCAGCAGTCGGGGGGACAGGGCCAACTATGGCTACACCTTC.

Written as DNA, the CDR3 is TGTGCCAGCAGTTTTGGGGGGGAGCCCCAGCATTTT. This sequence encodes CASSFGGEPQHF. The genes are TRBV27 and TRBJ1-5; D might be TRBD1 (5 bases). V was pared by 3 bases and J by 8 bases, with 8 bases between. The germline V gene has CDR1 MNHEY and CDR2 SMNVEV (reference sequence). The CDR3 runs to 12 residues.

The chain employs TRBV2 and TRBJ2-7; 7 positions match TRBD2. The germline gives CDR1 SNHLY, CDR2 FYNNEI. V gave up 7 bases and J gave up 6 bases; unmatched junction bases: 12. The CDR3 consists of 14 residues. Here the CDR3 reads CASKRGWDYGEQYF. The CDR3 DNA reads TGTGCCAGCAAAAGGGGTTGGGACTACGGCGAGCAGTACTTC.

The chain employs TRBV6-5 and TRBJ1-6; TRBD1 matches at 10 bases. This CDR3 is 15 amino acids long. Germline loops: CDR1 MNHEY, CDR2 SVGAGI. The ends lost 6 bases at V and 10 bases at J; junction bases unmatched: 9. For the CDR3, the DNA is TGTGCCAGCAGCCGATTCGGGACAGGGGACTCACCCCTCCACTTT. Its translation: CASSRFGTGDSPLHF.

The chain employs TRBV4-1 and TRBJ1-1; possible D gene TRBD1, 5 bases. Germline loops: CDR1 MGHRA, CDR2 YSYEKL. The CDR3 has 14 amino acids. V gave up 4 bases and J gave up 5 bases, with 14 bases separating them. CDR3 sequence reads: CASSLAGGNTEAFF. CDR3 nucleotide sequence: TGCGCCAGCAGCCTCGCCGGGGGAAATACTGAAGCTTTCTTT.

This clone was seen a single time. The J gene is TRBJ2-2, the V gene TRBV2; no definite D call. From germline, CDR1 is SNHLY and CDR2 FYNNEI. The CDR3 is 14 residues long. V gave up 4 bases and J gave up 1 base, with 7 bases separating them. CDR3 sequence: CASSGLKNTGELFF. For the CDR3, the DNA is TGTGCCAGCAGTGGACTTAAGAACACCGGGGAGCTGTTTTTT.

V is TRBV14 and J is TRBJ2-5, with D tentatively TRBD2 (5 bases). This CDR3 has 15 amino acids. Germline lookup yields CDR1 SGHDN and CDR2 FVKESK. Deletions cut 0 bases from V and 4 bases from J, with 12 bases between. This CDR3 is CASSQDTGWRETQYF. CDR3 in DNA: TGTGCCAGCAGCCAAGATACGGGGTGGAGAGAGACCCAGTACTTC.

This sequence joins TRBV4-1 and TRBJ1-5, with no clear D. V gave up 0 bases and J gave up 7 bases, with 10 bases separating them. The CDR3 loop spans 14 amino acids. CDR1 and CDR2 (germline): MGHRA, YSYEKL. CDR3 DNA sequence: TGCGCCAGCAGCCAAGAAGGACTGTTGCAGCCCCAGCATTTT. Residues: CASSQEGLLQPQHF.

The CDR3 is CASSSRDRGYEQYF. The CDR3 DNA sequence: TGTGCCAGCAGCTCCCGGGACAGGGGCTACGAGCAGTACTTC. The gene calls are TRBV13 and TRBJ2-7; 10 bases match TRBD1. Losses at the gene ends were 4 bases for V and 3 bases for J; bases not matched to a gene: 3. The CDR3 is 14 residues long. Germline V gene sequence: CDR1 PRHDT, CDR2 FYEKMQ (reference sequence).

The V gene is TRBV18, the J gene TRBJ1-5; maybe TRBD1 (5 bases). This CDR3 comprises 14 residues. Germline assignment: CDR1 KGHSH and CDR2 LQKENI. V dropped 6 bases and J dropped 2 bases, with 11 bases sitting between them. The CDR3 here is CASSAQVGNQPQHF. DNA for the CDR3: TGTGCCAGCTCCGCACAGGTGGGCAATCAGCCCCAGCATTTT.

The chain joins TRBV10-3 to TRBJ2-3; 7 nucleotides agree with TRBD2. The CDR3 totals 15 residues. Losses at the gene ends were 4 bases for V and 4 bases for J; bases not matched to a gene: 8. Germline V CDR1 and CDR2: ENHRY, SYGVKD. The DNA for the CDR3 is TGTGCCATCAGTGCCCCGGGACTACATCCAGATACGCAGTATTTT. Translating gives CAISAPGLHPDTQYF.

This chain joins TRBV4-2 and TRBJ2-7; D is unresolved. The V gene lost 0 bases and the J gene lost 2 bases, with 11 bases spanning the gap. This CDR3 region has 15 residues. Germline CDR1 LGHNA, CDR2 YNFKEQ. CDR3 amino acids: CASSQDTSLPYEQYF. As DNA, the CDR3 is TGTGCCAGCAGCCAAGATACATCTCTTCCCTACGAGCAGTACTTC.

This clone occurred once. The chain recombines TRBV6-4 with TRBJ2-3; no reliable D call. This CDR3 spans 14 amino acids. V lost 2 bases to trimming and J lost 2 bases, with 8 bases between them. The germline V gene encodes CDR1 MRHNA and CDR2 SNTAGT. DNA of the CDR3: TGTGCCAGCAGTGACGGGCCTTCCACAGATACGCAGTATTTT. This translates into CASSDGPSTDTQYF.

The chain recombines TRBV12-3 or TRBV12-4 with TRBJ2-1; unclear D gene. V gave up 2 bases and J gave up 4 bases, with 6 bases separating them. The CDR3 has 13 amino acids. CDR3 nucleotides: TGTGCCAGCAGTTTACCCCCATACAATGAGCAGTTCTTC. Translation gives CASSLPPYNEQFF.

V gene TRBV10-2 combines with J gene TRBJ1-5; no definite D call. The germline V gene has CDR1 WSHSY and CDR2 SAAADI. CDR3 size: 13 residues. V was shortened by 5 bases and J by 5 bases, with 10 bases between the two germline ends. CDR3 in DNA: TGCGCCAGCAGTCAGTTCTCCCATCAGCCCCAGCATTTT. Translated, it gives CASSQFSHQPQHF.

V is TRBV5-5 and J is TRBJ1-4; D is undetermined. The CDR3 has 14 amino acids. The V end was cut by 5 bases, the J end by 4 bases, with 12 bases between. CDR1 SGHKS and CDR2 YYEKEE come from the germline V gene (reference sequence). The DNA for the CDR3 is TGTGCCAGCAGGCTGACCGACTTTAATGAAAAACTGTTTTTT. Amino acid sequence: CASRLTDFNEKLFF.